Following are 5 T cell receptor beta chains from one sample sequenced in a study of T cell responses to AZD1222 COVID-19 vaccine (dated by TCRdb to about 2021). The sample's time point label, decoded: sample from adult after SARS-CoV-2 infection, after symptom onset. Libraries were built with the immunoSEQ multiplex PCR assay. TCRdb retrieved this table from immuneACCESS and kept in-frame rearrangements only. Not all clones are present; in checked studies, unresolved V genes account for under half, and no reason is known for the remainder. The table for this sample lists approximately 150,000 clones; 85% to 95% of them were counted only once. The top ten hold more than 10% of the sample. This specimen was peripheral blood, taken after recovery from COVID-19. Every receptor here comes from an adult who had recovered from COVID-19.

This chain joins TRBV7-3 and TRBJ1-1; 8 bases agree with TRBD1. Germline V gene sequence: CDR1 SGHTA, CDR2 FQGTGA. V shed 5 bases and J 6 bases; nucleotides not matched to a gene: 8. The CDR3 is 14 residues long. The CDR3 here is CASSPQGAYAEAFF. CDR3 in DNA: TGTGCCAGCAGCCCTCAGGGGGCCTACGCTGAAGCTTTCTTT.

CDR3: CASSLVTPGANVLTF. The CDR3 nucleotides are TGTGCCAGCAGCTTGGTGACACCTGGGGCCAACGTCCTGACTTTC. The J gene is TRBJ2-6, the V gene TRBV5-4; no clear D. V shed 0 bases and J shed 2 bases, with 6 bases lying between them. The CDR3 length is 15 residues. From germline, CDR1 is SGHNT and CDR2 YYREEE (reference sequence).

This clone was picked up one time. V gene TRBV3-1 (or the pseudogene TRBV3-2) combines with J gene TRBJ2-6; D is possibly TRBD1 (5 bases). V lost 8 bases to trimming and J lost 0 bases, with 11 bases between them. CDR1 LGHDT and CDR2 YNNKEL come from the germline V gene (reference sequence). The CDR3 has 15 residues. DNA of the CDR3: TGTGCCAGCCCTCTTGACAGCTCTGGGGCCAACGTCCTGACTTTC. Translated: CASPLDSSGANVLTF.

This chain joins TRBV30 and TRBJ1-6, with 8 nucleotides matching TRBD1. This CDR3 is built from 16 residues. Germline trimming cut 0 bases from V and 10 bases from J; bases unmatched to any gene: 11. Germline V gene lookup returns CDR1 GTSNPN and CDR2 SVGIG (reference sequence). The CDR3 here is CAWSVRRGLIESPLHF. In DNA form, the CDR3 reads TGTGCCTGGAGTGTACGCAGGGGGCTGATCGAGTCACCCCTCCACTTT.

This sequence joins TRBV4-1 and TRBJ1-4, with unresolved D. Germline-derived CDR1 and CDR2 are MGHRA and YSYEKL. Trimming pared 1 base from V and 4 bases from J, leaving 13 bases between. CDR3 length: 16 amino acids. In DNA, the CDR3 is TGCGCCAGCAGCCAAGGCTGGACGGTTTTTAATGAAAAACTGTTTTTT. Translating it yields CASSQGWTVFNEKLFF.